This T cell receptor (beta chain) was recorded in a study of patients and donors after allogeneic stem cell transplantation. A few counts support this clonotype. TCRdb reprocessed the RT-PCR reads with MiXCR, giving one entry per CDR3 protein. The table shows approximately 160,000 distinct CDR3 sequences, with roughly 24% occurring only once. Trimming removed 4 bases at V and 0 bases at J, with 7 bases between. The CDR3 runs to 12 residues. Per the germline V gene, CDR1 is SQVTM and CDR2 is ANQGSEA. This clonotype was obtained from a human donor who was either an allogeneic HSCT recipient or a stem cell or donor lymphocyte infusion donor (not recorded which). It is not recorded whose cells these are; they may come from a transplant donor. The chain combines TRBV29-1 with TRBJ2-7; a weak D match, TRBD1 (5 bases). Material for sequencing was blood, either unsorted or a sorted T cell fraction (not recorded which). The DNA for the CDR3 is TGCAGCGTTGTTACAGGCTCCTACGAGCAGTACTTC. Translating gives CSVVTGSYEQYF.